The text below deals with one T cell receptor (beta chain). Only a few counts were recorded for this clonotype. Its target antigen remains unknown. No clone much larger than this one lies a single base away; base qualities are absent. Reading the germline V gene gives CDR1 SGHDN and CDR2 FVKESK. V and J lose 0 bases and 4 bases, and a span of 6 bases separates them. The cysteine opens and the phenylalanine closes a CDR3 of 13 amino acids. Solely the CDR3 DNA is kept, with 39 bases framed from the first base. Sequencing was performed on an Illumina NovaSeq 6000. TCR cDNA was made using 5'RACE template switching, a step that added a universal primer site and unique molecular identifiers. Priming for cDNA synthesis came from both the TCR alpha and TCR beta constant segments. Libraries were amplified in two PCR steps, with sample barcodes and sequencing adapters added in the second step. Sequencing of libraries was done on Illumina HiSeq 2500 (2x100 bp) or NovaSeq (2x150 bp). As for how the authors treated the data: Demultiplexing of reads and collapsing into UMI consensus sequences were performed with MIGEC, and V(D)J alignment was carried out with MiXCR. Vaccine-responding clonotypes were identified with edgeR using replicate PBMC samples, with FDR below 0.01 and a log2 fold change above 5 up to day 15 being required. Bulk clonotypes were assigned CD4 or CD8 identity according to which sequenced CD4 or CD8 repertoire held them at higher abundance. TCRdb trimmed the raw reads at Q25, called clones with MiXCR and kept productive beta chains. Under each unique CDR3 protein, matching rows form one entry showing the most common genes and DNA. The V and J calls come from TCRdb's annotation, not from the publication. This sample has hundreds of thousands of distinct CDR3 sequences in its table, and around 19% of those were observed once. The ten largest clonotypes hold roughly 19% of the sample.

This entry comes from a study of T cells after yellow fever vaccination (dated by TCRdb to about 2019). Looking at the study overall: The SMART-Seq v4 Ultra Low Input RNA kit was used to prepare libraries from fractions with low cell numbers. To track T-cell clones before and after primary and booster YFV17D yellow fever vaccination, bulk TCR alpha and beta repertoires were sequenced longitudinally. Two healthy male donors made up the cohort, one aged 18 to 29 years and the other aged 30 to 40 years. Blood samples were taken at several timepoints before and after primary and secondary immunization, and bulk PBMC replicates and cell subsets were isolated. Paper-wide results and their limitations: The secondary T-cell response was weaker than the primary response but faster, peaking on day 5 instead of day 15. Because abundant contaminating clonotypes from the bulk population could be contained in FACS-sorted repertoires, computational filtering was required. Because only two donors were included in the study, the extent to which the findings can be generalized is limited. A small fraction of clonotypes showed up in both the CD4 and CD8 compartments, probably as a result of convergent recombination. After the booster, most clones that had expanded after primary vaccination were detected again (around 95% of CD4 and around nine tenths of CD8), suggesting broad maintenance of memory.

The treatment or condition label corresponds to: live attenuated yellow fever vaccine strain. At each blood-draw timepoint, two biological replicates of bulk PBMCs were obtained. A standard Ficoll-Paque protocol was used to isolate PBMCs from peripheral blood. TriZol was used to extract RNA from bulk PBMCs, from CD4 and CD8 fractions, and from dextramer-positive and dextramer-negative fractions. Sequenced here: PBMCs, sampled before the yellow fever booster vaccination. This sequence uses TRBV14 and TRBJ1-2; no D segment can be confidently identified. The TCR sequence derives from a man between 18 and 35 years old who received the YFV17D yellow fever vaccine. The bases read TGTGCCAGCAGCCAAGATTGGAGCTATGGCTACACCTTC. The translation is CASSQDWSYGYTF.